Presented here are 24 T cell receptor beta chains from one specimen sequenced in a study of blood T cell repertoires in COVID-19. The data were produced by immunoSEQ multiplex PCR, yet TCRdb's version contains in-frame clones alone and is incomplete. The repertoire holds over 130,000 clones, with nearly 85% as singletons. The sample taken for sequencing was PBMCs or T cells enriched from blood (not recorded which). These receptors all come from a man aged 50-59 years in a cohort exposed to, infected with or recovered from COVID-19 (not recorded which).

V is TRBV19 and J is TRBJ2-5; 15 bases map to TRBD2. With 8 bases clipped from V and 2 bases from J, the junction kept 3 bases outside the gene matches. The CDR3 extends over 15 amino acids. CDR1 and CDR2 (germline): LNHDA, SQIVND (reference sequence). This chain's CDR3 is CASGGTSGRQETQYF. The CDR3 DNA follows: TGTGCCAGTGGCGGGACTAGCGGGAGGCAAGAGACCCAGTACTTC. Supplemented by reference TRBV19 and TRBJ2-5, the full variable domain reads DGGITQSPKYLFRKEGQNVTLSCEQNLNHDAMYWYRQDPGQGLRLIYYSQIVNDFQKGDIAEGYSVSREKKESFPLTVTSAQKNPTAFYLCASGGTSGRQETQYFGPGTRLLVL.

The genes are TRBV21-1 and TRBJ1-5; the D call in the table, TRBD1, was not verified against the DNA. TRBV21-1 represents a pseudogene. The CDR3 sequence is 13 residues long. The CDR3 sequence is CASSKAQDQPQHF. For the CDR3, the DNA is TGTGCCAGCAGCAAAGCACAGGATCAGCCCCAGCATTTT.

The chain carries TRBV19 and TRBJ1-2; possible D gene TRBD1, 5 bases. The CDR3 runs to 14 residues. Germline V gives CDR1 LNHDA, CDR2 SQIVND (reference sequence). V was pared by 4 bases and J by 2 bases, with 11 bases between. CDR3 nucleotide sequence: TGTGCCAGTAGTAACGGTGACAGCAACTATGGCTACACCTTC. Translated: CASSNGDSNYGYTF.

V is TRBV5-4 and J is TRBJ1-2; D remains unclear. Germline lookup yields CDR1 SGHNT and CDR2 YYREEE (reference sequence). Trimming left V 0 bases short and J 0 bases short, with 6 bases between. The length of the CDR3 is 14 residues. In nucleotides, the CDR3 is TGTGCCAGCAGCTTGGGCGTAGCTAACTATGGCTACACCTTC. Its protein product is CASSLGVANYGYTF.

This clone has ten or more counts. J is TRBJ2-7 and V is TRBV4-1; D is unclear. V gave up 0 bases and J gave up 7 bases, with 10 bases separating them. Germline V gives CDR1 MGHRA, CDR2 YSYEKL. The CDR3 runs to 13 residues. The CDR3 nucleotides read TGCGCCAGCAGCCAAGATAACTGGAGAGAGCAGTACTTC. This translates into CASSQDNWREQYF.

The chain carries TRBV19 and TRBJ2-1, with a possible D match to TRBD1 (6 bases). The CDR3 runs 13 residues. Germline-derived CDR1 and CDR2 are LNHDA and SQIVND (reference sequence). V lost 10 bases and J 8 bases, leaving 18 bases between the germline ends. The CDR3 loop reads CATNLQGQDEQFF. CDR3 sequence (DNA): TGTGCCACGAATTTACAGGGTCAGGATGAGCAGTTCTTC.

The rearrangement uses TRBV5-4 and TRBJ2-1; D call uncertain. V lost 4 bases and J 6 bases, leaving 11 bases between the germline ends. The CDR3 runs 13 residues. CDR1 is SGHNT, CDR2 YYREEE, per germline (reference sequence). CDR3 DNA sequence: TGTGCCAGCAGCGAAGAGGCCGGCAATGAGCAGTTCTTC. Translating gives CASSEEAGNEQFF.

The chain links TRBV19 to TRBJ1-5; 7 nucleotides match TRBD1. The germline gives CDR1 LNHDA, CDR2 SQIVND (reference sequence). The V gene end was trimmed by 4 bases and the J gene end by 0 bases; junction bases not matched to a gene: 3. The CDR3 is 15 residues long. The CDR3: CASSKQGYSNQPQHF. The CDR3 DNA follows: TGTGCCAGTAGTAAACAGGGGTATAGCAATCAGCCCCAGCATTTT.

The count of this clone is one. The chain combines TRBV12-3 or TRBV12-4 with TRBJ2-5; perhaps TRBD2 as D (6 bases). The CDR3 spans 12 residues. V was cut by 3 bases and J by 5 bases, with 7 bases left in between. The CDR3 region is CASSFGGETQYF. The CDR3 region has the DNA TGTGCCAGCAGTTTTGGAGGGGAGACCCAGTACTTC.

The J gene is TRBJ1-2, the V gene TRBV19, with D perhaps TRBD1 (5 bases). Trimming left V 7 bases short and J 8 bases short, with 17 bases between. The germline gives CDR1 LNHDA, CDR2 SQIVND (reference sequence). The CDR3 contains 13 residues. The CDR3, as DNA: TGTGCCAGTATGATTGCGGGGGGTTACGGCTACACCTTC. It yields the protein CASMIAGGYGYTF. Drawing the rest from reference TRBV19 and TRBJ1-2, the complete variable domain is DGGITQSPKYLFRKEGQNVTLSCEQNLNHDAMYWYRQDPGQGLRLIYYSQIVNDFQKGDIAEGYSVSREKKESFPLTVTSAQKNPTAFYLCASMIAGGYGYTFGSGTRLTVV.

This sequence joins TRBV5-6 and TRBJ1-1, with TRBD1 matching 8 bases. Germline CDR1 is SGHDT and CDR2 is YYEEEE. The CDR3 loop spans 15 amino acids. The trim removed 2 bases at V and 1 base at J, leaving 4 bases unmatched. The CDR3 sequence is CASSFTGTGNTEAFF. The CDR3 nucleotides read TGTGCCAGCAGCTTTACCGGGACAGGGAACACTGAAGCTTTCTTT.

The rearrangement joins TRBV6-5 to TRBJ2-7; D gene unclear. V lost 10 bases and J 2 bases, leaving 6 bases between the germline ends. CDR1 and CDR2 (germline): MNHEY, SVGAGI. The CDR3 extends over 10 amino acids. As DNA, the CDR3 is TGTGCCATCGGTACCTACGAGCAGTACTTC. Protein sequence: CAIGTYEQYF.

Written as DNA, the CDR3 is TGTGCCAGCAGTTGGACAGGGCCGAACACTGAAGCTTTCTTT. This gives the protein CASSWTGPNTEAFF. The chain links TRBV6-2 or TRBV6-3 to TRBJ1-1; 8 positions match TRBD1. Germline values: CDR1 MNHEY, CDR2 SVGEGT. V was clipped by 4 bases and J by 1 base; unmatched bases: 2. The length of the CDR3 is 14 residues.

This clone occurred a few times. V is TRBV18 and J is TRBJ2-7, with a tentative D call TRBD1 (6 bases). The CDR3 has 12 amino acids. CDR1 KGHSH and CDR2 LQKENI come from the germline V gene. V dropped 4 bases and J dropped 4 bases, with 8 bases sitting between them. CDR3 sequence: CASSLQGYEQYF. CDR3 sequence (DNA): TGTGCCAGCTCACTACAGGGATACGAGCAGTACTTC.

This chain joins TRBV11-2 and TRBJ1-3; D gene ambiguous. The CDR3 contains 19 residues. Germline V lookup: CDR1 SGHAT, CDR2 FQNNGV. Trimming stripped 5 bases from V and 0 bases from J, with 23 bases between. CDR3 protein: CASSPLGIDPSLSGNTIYF. The CDR3 region has the DNA TGTGCCAGCAGCCCCCTCGGGATAGACCCCTCACTCTCTGGAAACACCATATATTTT.

This chain uses TRBV19 with TRBJ1-5; the D is unclear. Trimming cost V 2 bases and J 5 bases, with 7 bases left between them. The CDR3 runs to 13 residues. In germline, CDR1 is LNHDA, CDR2 SQIVND (reference sequence). CDR3 coding DNA: TGTGCCAGTAGTATATCTCGCGATCAGCCCCAGCATTTT. This gives the protein CASSISRDQPQHF.

The rearrangement links TRBV28 to TRBJ2-7; 8 bases are shared with TRBD1. With 6 bases clipped from V and 4 bases from J, the junction kept 5 bases outside the gene matches. The CDR3 is made up of 13 amino acids. The germline V gene encodes CDR1 MDHEN and CDR2 SYDVKM. The CDR3 reads CASRDRVSYEQYF. DNA of the CDR3: TGTGCCAGCAGGGACAGGGTATCTTACGAGCAGTACTTC.

The chain couples TRBV28 to TRBJ1-5, with D unresolved. V lost 5 bases and J lost 4, with 18 bases in between. The V gene's germline CDR1 is MDHEN and CDR2 SYDVKM. The CDR3 spans 16 residues. CDR3 sequence reads: CASSPPSILRNQPQHF. The DNA of the CDR3 is TGTGCCAGCAGTCCTCCGTCGATCCTCCGGAATCAGCCCCAGCATTTT.

The chain links TRBV29-1 to TRBJ2-1, with D maybe TRBD2 (6 bases). Germline CDR1 and CDR2: SQVTM and ANQGSEA. This CDR3 spans 16 amino acids. The V end was cut by 7 bases, the J end by 0 bases, with 19 bases between. CDR3 sequence (DNA): TGCAGCGGAGAAGGGGTTGCGGGACGCTCCTACAATGAGCAGTTCTTC. Residues: CSGEGVAGRSYNEQFF.

The chain uses TRBV7-9 and TRBJ1-2, with D possibly matching TRBD1 (6 bases). V lost 0 bases, J lost 3 bases, and 8 bases lay in between. The germline gives CDR1 SEHNR, CDR2 FQNEAQ (reference sequence). This CDR3 has 14 amino acids. CDR3 residues: CASSLAGQYYGYTF. CDR3 nucleotide sequence: TGTGCCAGCAGCTTAGCCGGACAGTACTATGGCTACACCTTC.

This chain links TRBV7-2 with TRBJ1-3; the D gene is possibly TRBD1 (6 bases). The CDR3 runs 15 residues. The germline V gene has CDR1 SGHTA and CDR2 FQGNSA. The V end was cut by 1 base, the J end by 2 bases, with 9 bases between. CDR3: CASSLEGVAGNTIYF. CDR3 in DNA: TGTGCCAGCAGCTTAGAGGGGGTGGCTGGAAACACCATATATTTT. The whole variable domain, filled in from reference TRBV7-2 and TRBJ1-3, reads GAGVSQSPSNKVTEKGKDVELRCDPISGHTALYWYRQSLGQGLEFLIYFQGNSAPDKSGLPSDRFSAERTGGSVSTLTIQRTQQEDSAVYLCASSLEGVAGNTIYFGEGSWLTVV.

This chain links TRBV28 with TRBJ2-7; tentatively, D is TRBD2 (5 bases). Per the germline V gene, CDR1 is MDHEN and CDR2 is SYDVKM. V was cut by 4 bases and J by 1 base, with 17 bases left in between. CDR3 length: 16 amino acids. CDR3 protein: CASSSAPTLESYEQYF. In nucleotides, the CDR3 is TGTGCCAGCAGTTCCGCTCCTACACTAGAGTCCTACGAGCAGTACTTC. Looking up the rest from reference TRBV28 and TRBJ2-7 gives the full variable domain: DVKVTQSSRYLVKRTGEKVFLECVQDMDHENMFWYRQDPGLGLRLIYFSYDVKMKEKGDIPEGYSVSREKKERFSLILESASTNQTSMYLCASSSAPTLESYEQYFGPGTRLTVT.

This chain joins TRBV5-5 and TRBJ2-1, with 9 positions matching TRBD1. CDR1 and CDR2 (germline): SGHKS, YYEKEE (reference sequence). CDR3 length equals 15 residues. The V gene end was trimmed by 3 bases and the J gene end by 5 bases; junction bases not matched to a gene: 6. The chain's CDR3 is CASSSGQGNHNEQFF. The CDR3 nucleotides are TGTGCCAGCAGCTCGGGACAGGGTAACCACAATGAGCAGTTCTTC.

The chain employs TRBV2 and TRBJ2-7; the match to TRBD1 covers 8 bases. Trimming at V came to 5 bases and at J to 4 bases, leaving 10 bases not matched to a gene. Germline V gene sequence: CDR1 SNHLY, CDR2 FYNNEI. The CDR3 is 15 amino acids. The CDR3 protein is CASSSPGTGPYEQYF. The CDR3 DNA reads TGTGCCAGCAGTTCTCCCGGGACAGGCCCGTACGAGCAGTACTTC.